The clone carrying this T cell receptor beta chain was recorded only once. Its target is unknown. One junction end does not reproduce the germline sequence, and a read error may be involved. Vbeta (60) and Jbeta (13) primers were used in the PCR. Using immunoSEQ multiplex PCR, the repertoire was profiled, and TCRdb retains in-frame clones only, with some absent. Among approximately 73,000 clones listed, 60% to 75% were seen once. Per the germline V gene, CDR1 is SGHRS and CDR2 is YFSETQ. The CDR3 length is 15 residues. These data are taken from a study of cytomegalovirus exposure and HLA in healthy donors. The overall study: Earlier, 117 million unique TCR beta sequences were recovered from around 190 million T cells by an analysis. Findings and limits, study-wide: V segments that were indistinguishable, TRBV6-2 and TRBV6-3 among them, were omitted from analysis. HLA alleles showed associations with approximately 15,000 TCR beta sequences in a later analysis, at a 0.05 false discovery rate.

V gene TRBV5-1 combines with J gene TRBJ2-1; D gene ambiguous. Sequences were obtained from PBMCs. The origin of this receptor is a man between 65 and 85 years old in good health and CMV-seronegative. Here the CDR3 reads CASSSIPVRNNEQLF. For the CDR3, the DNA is TGCGCCAGCAGCTCAATCCCGGTCAGGAACAATGAGCAGCTCTTC.